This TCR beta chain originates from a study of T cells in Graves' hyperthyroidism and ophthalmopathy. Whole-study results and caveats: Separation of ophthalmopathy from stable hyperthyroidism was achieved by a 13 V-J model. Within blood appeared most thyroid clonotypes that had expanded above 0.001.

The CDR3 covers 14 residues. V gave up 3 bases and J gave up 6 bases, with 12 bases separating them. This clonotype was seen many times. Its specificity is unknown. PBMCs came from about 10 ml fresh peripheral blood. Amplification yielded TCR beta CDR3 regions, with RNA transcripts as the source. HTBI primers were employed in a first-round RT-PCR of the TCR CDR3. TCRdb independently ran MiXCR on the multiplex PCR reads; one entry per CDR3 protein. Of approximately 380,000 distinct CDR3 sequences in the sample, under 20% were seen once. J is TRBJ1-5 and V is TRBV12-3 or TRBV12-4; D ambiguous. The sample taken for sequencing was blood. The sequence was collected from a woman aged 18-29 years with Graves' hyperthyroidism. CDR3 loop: CASSFLTPIQPQHF. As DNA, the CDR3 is TGTGCCAGCAGTTTTTTGACACCGATTCAGCCCCAGCATTTT.